Below, 26 T cell receptor beta chains from the same sample are listed, as sequenced in a study of T-cell reconstitution after alpha-beta-depleted transplantation in children. During its preparation, the TCRbeta library received unique molecular identifiers. TCRdb analysed the PCR reads with MiXCR anew, one entry per CDR3 protein. The sample lists under 250,000 distinct CDR3 sequences, around a sixth occurring once. The sample in question was PBMCs, mostly from graft donor cells, obtained 360 days after TCRalphabeta/CD19-depleted stem cell transplant. The receptors were sampled from a male patient between 2 and 10 years old who had a stem cell transplant for acute lymphoblastic leukemia, so the T cells may come from the graft donor.

The V gene is TRBV9, the J gene TRBJ2-2, with a weak D call TRBD1 (6 bases). The ends were cut back, 1 base at V and 6 bases at J, with 7 bases in the middle. Germline V gene data show CDR1 as SGDLS and CDR2 as YYNGEE. The CDR3 contains 13 residues. The CDR3 loop reads CASSVRQAGELFF. CDR3 sequence (DNA): TGTGCCAGCAGCGTAAGACAGGCCGGGGAGCTGTTTTTT.

The CDR3 DNA is TGTGCCAGCAGCACCCGGGACAGGGTGTCCTACGAGCAGTACTTC. It translates to CASSTRDRVSYEQYF. The rearrangement links TRBV3-1 to TRBJ2-7, with 9 bases aligning to TRBD1. Germline CDR1 LGHDT, CDR2 YNNKEL (reference sequence). Trimming removed 5 bases from V and 1 base from J; junction bases left unmatched: 6. CDR3 length: 15 amino acids.

There are a few counts of this clonotype. V and J are TRBV7-2 and TRBJ2-5; D not resolved. This CDR3 is 16 amino acids long. V was clipped by 1 base and J by 5 bases, with 17 bases between them. CDR1 and CDR2 (germline): SGHTA, FQGNSA. The CDR3 region is CASSLEFGTTGETQYF. CDR3 DNA: TGTGCCAGCAGCTTAGAATTTGGTACGACCGGGGAGACCCAGTACTTC.

This clonotype has a handful of counts. This rearrangement joins TRBV12-3 or TRBV12-4 to TRBJ2-7, with 10 bases identical to TRBD2. The CDR3 is 15 amino acids. V shed 8 bases and J 0 bases; nucleotides not matched to a gene: 7. The CDR3 DNA sequence: TGTGCCAGCGAGAAGAGCGGGGGGGTCTCCTACGAGCAGTACTTC. Residues: CASEKSGGVSYEQYF.

This clonotype was seen only a few times. J is TRBJ2-2 and V is TRBV5-5, with a weak D call TRBD1 (5 bases). The germline V and J ends were trimmed by 6 bases and 6 bases, with 15 bases remaining between them. The CDR3 runs 14 residues. Germline V CDR1 and CDR2: SGHKS, YYEKEE (reference sequence). The CDR3 loop reads CASTLTASAGELFF. The CDR3 coding sequence is TGTGCCAGCACCCTGACAGCGTCGGCCGGGGAGCTGTTTTTT.

The sample holds a few counts of this clonotype. The V call is TRBV7-9, the J call TRBJ1-1; 8 nucleotides agree with TRBD1. The CDR3 length is 17 residues. V lost 5 bases and J lost 1; bases outside the gene matches: 12. The V gene's germline CDR1 is SEHNR and CDR2 FQNEAQ (reference sequence). CDR3 nucleotides: TGTGCCAGCAGCCTACGCAGGGGGCTGAGGGAGAACACTGAAGCTTTCTTT. Amino acid sequence: CASSLRRGLRENTEAFF.

The J gene is TRBJ1-4, the V gene TRBV5-1, with TRBD1 as a possible D gene (5 bases). V lost 1 base and J lost 8, with 15 bases in between. The CDR3 spans 15 residues. Per germline, CDR1 SGHRS and CDR2 YFSETQ. The CDR3 DNA sequence: TGCGCCAGCAGCTTGTCCGACAGCCGCCGAGAAAAACTGTTTTTT. Amino acid sequence: CASSLSDSRREKLFF.

The chain combines TRBV15 with TRBJ2-2; TRBD2 matches at 10 bases. This CDR3 has 16 amino acids. The V segment lost 1 base and the J segment 6 bases; nucleotides outside the gene matches: 5. Germline CDR1 and CDR2: LNHNV and YYDKDF (reference sequence). The CDR3 nucleotides read TGTGCCACCAGCAGAGGTGGTAGCGGGGGGCCCGGGGAGCTGTTTTTT. Protein: CATSRGGSGGPGELFF.

V usage is TRBV6-2 or TRBV6-3 and J usage is TRBJ2-2; TRBD1 matches 8 bases. Germline assignment: CDR1 MNHEY and CDR2 SVGEGT. This CDR3 contains 15 residues. Germline trimming cut 5 bases from V and 2 bases from J; bases unmatched to any gene: 4. CDR3 sequence reads: CASSRTGPNTGELFF. The CDR3 DNA sequence: TGTGCCAGCAGTAGGACAGGGCCTAACACCGGGGAGCTGTTTTTT.

A few counts support this clonotype. This chain connects TRBV20-1 to TRBJ1-4; D call uncertain. Between the trimmed V and J ends, which lost 3 bases and 5 bases, there was a span of 16 bases. CDR3 size: 15 residues. Germline CDR1 reads DFQATT; CDR2 reads SNEGSKA (reference sequence). The CDR3 region is CSASGRPVGNEKLFF. The CDR3 DNA sequence: TGCAGTGCTAGTGGGAGGCCGGTCGGGAATGAAAAACTGTTTTTT.

In this sample, this clonotype turned up many times. For the CDR3, the DNA is TGTGCCAGCAGCGGATTTAAAGATGAGCAGTTCTTC. Translation gives CASSGFKDEQFF. The chain links TRBV9 to TRBJ2-1; D is ambiguous. V lost 3 bases, J lost 8 bases, and 9 bases lay in between. The CDR3 spans 12 residues. In germline, CDR1 is SGDLS, CDR2 YYNGEE.

This clonotype was seen only a few times. The chain is built from TRBV29-1 and TRBJ2-4; D unresolved. There are 14 residues in the CDR3. Germline lookup yields CDR1 SQVTM and CDR2 ANQGSEA. V was pared by 7 bases and J by 2 bases, with 15 bases between. This CDR3 reads CSALDIGTKNIQYF. DNA for the CDR3: TGCAGCGCCCTGGATATCGGAACCAAAAACATTCAGTACTTC.

This clonotype turned up a few times. The J gene is TRBJ1-2, the V gene TRBV5-1; 7 bases map to TRBD1. Per the germline V gene, CDR1 is SGHRS and CDR2 is YFSETQ. CDR3 size: 13 residues. The V and J ends lost 5 bases and 7 bases, in that order; junction bases with no gene match: 8. CDR3 sequence: CASSGQEGSGYTF. The CDR3 DNA sequence: TGCGCCAGCAGTGGACAGGAAGGGAGTGGCTACACCTTC.

This clonotype was detected a few times. This chain joins TRBV10-3 and TRBJ2-7; 7 bases are a match to TRBD1. The CDR3 is 14 residues long. V was clipped by 6 bases and J by 3 bases; unmatched bases: 8. CDR1 is ENHRY, CDR2 SYGVKD, per germline. Here the CDR3 reads CAISTGTALYEQYF. CDR3 nucleotide sequence: TGTGCCATCAGCACCGGGACAGCCCTCTACGAGCAGTACTTC.

This clonotype was counted between two and nine times. The chain joins TRBV5-1 to TRBJ2-5; D is uncertain. The CDR3 has 14 amino acids. The ends were cut back, 1 base at V and 0 bases at J, with 7 bases in the middle. Germline V gives CDR1 SGHRS, CDR2 YFSETQ. The CDR3 DNA follows: TGCGCCAGCAGCTTGAGTAGGAACCAAGAGACCCAGTACTTC. Its translation: CASSLSRNQETQYF.

Many counts were recorded for this clonotype. The genes are TRBV6-5 and TRBJ1-2; 7 bases are a match to TRBD1. With 6 bases clipped from V and 8 bases from J, the junction kept 6 bases outside the gene matches. Germline V gene lookup returns CDR1 MNHEY and CDR2 SVGAGI. CDR3 length: 12 residues. DNA of the CDR3: TGTGCCAGCAGATCGACAGGGTCAGGCTACACCTTC. Protein product: CASRSTGSGYTF.

This chain uses TRBV6-5 with TRBJ1-1, with unresolved D. This CDR3 is built from 15 residues. Trimming stripped 2 bases from V and 0 bases from J, with 10 bases between. The V gene's germline CDR1 is MNHEY and CDR2 SVGAGI. CDR3 amino acids: CASSYTVSMNTEAFF. CDR3 sequence (DNA): TGTGCCAGCAGTTACACGGTTAGCATGAACACTGAAGCTTTCTTT.

The chain recombines TRBV6-5 with TRBJ1-1, with 7 bases that match TRBD1. The CDR3 has 19 amino acids. J gave up 5 bases and V 0 bases, and 18 bases lay outside the gene matches. Germline V gene lookup returns CDR1 MNHEY and CDR2 SVGAGI. As DNA, the CDR3 is TGTGCCAGCAGTTACTCACCCGGCCCCAGGGGGTCATCTTGGACTGAAGCTTTCTTT. Protein product: CASSYSPGPRGSSWTEAFF.

V gene TRBV5-1 combines with J gene TRBJ1-1, with a weak D call TRBD1 (5 bases). This CDR3 contains 14 residues. Germline lookup yields CDR1 SGHRS and CDR2 YFSETQ. Trimming took 3 bases from V and 1 from J, leaving 10 bases between them. CDR3 nucleotides: TGCGCCAGCAGCTGGGGGGGAGAGAACACTGAAGCTTTCTTT. This encodes CASSWGGENTEAFF.

This chain joins TRBV18 and TRBJ2-1, with a tentative D call TRBD2 (5 bases). The CDR3 consists of 15 residues. Per the germline V gene, CDR1 is KGHSH and CDR2 is LQKENI. V was pared by 3 bases and J by 3 bases, with 12 bases between. CDR3 nucleotide sequence: TGTGCCAGCTCACCGACGGTCGGAGGCTACAATGAGCAGTTCTTC. Translating gives CASSPTVGGYNEQFF. The complete variable domain, with remaining parts taken from reference TRBV18 and TRBJ2-1, reads NAGVMQNPRHLVRRRGQEARLRCSPMKGHSHVYWYRQLPEEGLKFMVYLQKENIIDESGMPKERFSAEFPKEGPSILRIQQVVRGDSAAYFCASSPTVGGYNEQFFGPGTRLTVL.

This clonotype was seen at least ten times. The chain recombines TRBV28 with TRBJ2-3; possible D gene TRBD1, 7 bases. Germline V gene data show CDR1 as MDHEN and CDR2 as SYDVKM. This CDR3 is built from 15 residues. The V gene lost 6 bases and the J gene lost 0 bases, with 13 bases spanning the gap. CDR3 loop: CASRSRGASTDTQYF. The CDR3 DNA follows: TGTGCCAGCAGGAGCAGGGGGGCGAGCACAGATACGCAGTATTTT.

This clonotype has more than one count but fewer than ten. V gene TRBV29-1 combines with J gene TRBJ1-2, with D unresolved. From germline, CDR1 is SQVTM and CDR2 ANQGSEA. The CDR3 runs to 13 residues. V shed 3 bases and J shed 7 bases, with 15 bases lying between them. The CDR3 nucleotides read TGCAGCGTTGACGAGGGATCTGAGGGTGGCTACACCTTC. It is translated as CSVDEGSEGGYTF.

The sample holds one count of this clonotype. V is TRBV12-3 or TRBV12-4 and J is TRBJ2-7; 12 positions match TRBD2. The CDR3 extends over 16 amino acids. V was pared by 2 bases and J by 3 bases, with 5 bases of the junction left unmatched. CDR3 DNA: TGTGCCAGCAGTTTACACGGGACTAGCGGGCGCTACGAGCAGTACTTC. This codes for CASSLHGTSGRYEQYF.

This clonotype was picked up a small number of times. The chain recombines TRBV20-1 with TRBJ2-5; tentatively, D is TRBD1 or TRBD2 (5 bases each). Trimming left V 3 bases short and J 5 bases short, with 10 bases between. The CDR3 has 12 amino acids. Germline V lookup: CDR1 DFQATT, CDR2 SNEGSKA (reference sequence). The CDR3 DNA is TGCAGTGCTAGCGGGGACCTCGAGACCCAGTACTTC. The encoded protein is CSASGDLETQYF.

This clonotype was seen a handful of times. V usage is TRBV7-9 and J usage is TRBJ1-1; D is perhaps TRBD1 (5 bases). The germline V and J ends were trimmed by 3 bases and 6 bases, with 14 bases remaining between them. The CDR3 consists of 14 residues. Germline loops: CDR1 SEHNR, CDR2 FQNEAQ (reference sequence). Here the CDR3 DNA reads TGTGCCAGCAGCTTGGACCAGGGAGGCTCTGAAGCTTTCTTT. Residues: CASSLDQGGSEAFF.

The V call is TRBV11-1, the J call TRBJ2-2; 9 nucleotides match TRBD2. Germline CDR1 SGHAT, CDR2 FQDESV (reference sequence). The J segment lost 4 bases and the V segment lost 5 bases, leaving 14 bases of the junction unmatched. There are 18 residues in the CDR3. The CDR3 reads CASSRWIAGVRGTGELFF. CDR3 coding DNA: TGTGCCAGCAGCAGATGGATAGCGGGGGTGCGTGGCACCGGGGAGCTGTTTTTT.